This record covers a single T cell receptor (beta chain). The antigen is not known. This sample is drawn from a study of OX40 agonist ivuxolimab in advanced cancers. Overall study: Mean age approximately 61 years, range about 20 to 79; 82.7% male.

Study-wide points: The study found that CD8+ T cells averaged more expanded clones than CD4+.

The V and J ends lost 6 bases and 8 bases, in that order; junction bases with no gene match: 10. The CDR3 length is 15 residues. Per germline, CDR1 LNHDA and CDR2 SQIVND (reference sequence). Libraries were prepared by immunoSEQ multiplex PCR; TCRdb keeps only in-frame clonotypes and omits some of them. The repertoire has 68,000 or so clones, around four fifths of them found once; the top ten carry roughly a tenth. The starting material was CD4+ or CD8+ T cells sorted from blood, obtained in a trial of the OX40 agonist ivuxolimab. The chain uses TRBV19 and TRBJ2-1, with TRBD1 matching over 10 bases. The origin of this receptor is an adult with an advanced solid tumor such as melanoma, head and neck, liver or kidney cancer. The CDR3 bases are TGTGCCAGTAGACACCGGGACAGGGGTATGGATGAGCAGTTCTTC. This codes for CASRHRDRGMDEQFF.